The clone carrying this TCR beta chain was observed a few times. The antigen is unknown. As for time point: patch test 2, 6 weeks after DPC sensitization. Treatment: therapeutic diphenylcyclopropenone sensitization with weekly scalp DPC. This specimen comes from a study of human T cells and chemical hapten exposure. General study results and limits: There were significantly more large CDR3 similarity clusters among expanded TCRs than among controls.

MiXCR was run by TCRdb on the RACE reads, yielding one entry per CDR3 protein. The sample includes a few hundred thousand distinct CDR3 sequences, about 6% of them seen just once. The material sequenced was whole blood, taken in connection with sensitization to the hapten diphenylcyclopropenone (DPC). The clonotype was recovered from a woman between 18 and 30 years old with alopecia areata. Some clones in this sample may be carry-over from other donors' samples.

The CDR3 is CASRSTSVNTEAFF. CDR3 nucleotides: TGTGCCAGCAGATCGACATCCGTAAACACTGAAGCTTTCTTT. V usage is TRBV7-9 and J usage is TRBJ1-1; D not certain. Germline V gene sequence: CDR1 SEHNR, CDR2 FQNEAQ (reference sequence). The V gene lost 6 bases and the J gene lost 2 bases, with 13 bases spanning the gap. The CDR3 is made up of 14 amino acids.